The T cell receptor (beta chain) under discussion was sequenced for a study of CXCR3-negative and CXCR3-positive naive CD8 T cells. The overall study: For each library, about 1.5 +/- 0.3 million TRB reads were obtained, around 140 million in total. Study-wide results and limits: Similar levels of surface CD5 were seen between naive subsets; TCR strength was inferred from TRB CDR3 properties. Naive cells with CXCR3 showed TRB CDR3s that were more hydrophobic than those in CXCR3-negative naive cells. Both naive subsets showed comparably high diversity, and memory CD8+ cells showed much lower diversity.

Germline CDR1 reads PRHDT; CDR2 reads FYEKMQ (reference sequence). This CDR3 comprises 11 residues. Sorts performed in triplicate captured hundreds of thousands of cells each from every CD8+ T cell subset. The authors prepared UMI-labeled TRB cDNA libraries by 5' RACE. Reprocessing the 5' RACE reads, TCRdb reports a single entry for every CDR3 protein and omits DNA. This repertoire includes approximately 4,600 distinct CDR3 sequences. This clonotype is identified as medium-sized from frequency. Its antigen is as yet unknown. This TCR derives from a human donor in good health. Some clones in this sample may be carry-over from other donors' samples. The V and J genes are TRBV13 and TRBJ1-1; lacking DNA, the TRBD1 call made by TCRdb goes unchecked. The specimen sequenced was naive CXCR3+ CD8+ T cells from blood. The subset is: CD45RO-CCR7+CD27+CD95- naive CD8+ T cells expressing CXCR3 (TNR3+). This CDR3 reads CAQGGEASAFF.